The present TCR beta chain was sequenced within a study of shared clonotypes between healthy human individuals. Study as a whole: Serving as donors were two women and a few men, whose ages spanned 18 to 49.

As for this clone: Its matching antigen is unknown.

Produced via immunoSEQ multiplex PCR; TCRdb's table is partial and in-frame only. The sample yields some 1 million clones, approximately 70% seen once. The CDR3 loop spans 14 amino acids. J gave up 3 bases and V 4 bases, and 5 bases lay outside the gene matches. Germline V gives CDR1 SGHTS, CDR2 YDEGEE. Overall study findings and caveats: A handful of donors held approximately 5% of naive CD4 clonotypes in common.

This TCR came from a young man in good health. Source material: memory CD4+ T cells sorted from blood. Subset reported: CD45RA-negative fraction. The chain uses TRBV5-8 and TRBJ1-1, with 8 bases fitting TRBD1. Here the CDR3 reads CASSLGQAYTEAFF. CDR3 nucleotide sequence: TGTGCCAGCAGCCTGGGACAGGCGTACACTGAAGCTTTCTTT.